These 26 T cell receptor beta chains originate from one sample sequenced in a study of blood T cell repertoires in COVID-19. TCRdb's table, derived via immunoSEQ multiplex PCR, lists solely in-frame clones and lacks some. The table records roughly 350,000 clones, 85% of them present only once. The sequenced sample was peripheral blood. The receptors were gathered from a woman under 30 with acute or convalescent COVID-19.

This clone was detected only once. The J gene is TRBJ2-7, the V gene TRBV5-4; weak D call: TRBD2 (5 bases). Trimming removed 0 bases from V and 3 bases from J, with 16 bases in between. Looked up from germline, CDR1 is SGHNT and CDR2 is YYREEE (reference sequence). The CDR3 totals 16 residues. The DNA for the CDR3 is TGTGCCAGCAGCTTGGGTCGGGGTATAGGCGACTACGAGCAGTACTTC. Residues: CASSLGRGIGDYEQYF. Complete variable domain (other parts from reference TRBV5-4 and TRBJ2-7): ETGVTQSPTHLIKTRGQQVTLRCSSQSGHNTVSWYQQALGQGPQFIFQYYREEENGRGNFPPRFSGLQFPNYSSELNVNALELDDSALYLCASSLGRGIGDYEQYFGPGTRLTVT.

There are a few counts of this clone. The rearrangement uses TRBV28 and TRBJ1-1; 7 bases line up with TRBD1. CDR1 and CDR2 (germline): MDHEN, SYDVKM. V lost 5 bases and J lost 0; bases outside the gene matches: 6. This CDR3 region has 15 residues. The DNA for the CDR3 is TGTGCCAGCAGTGGTACCGGGACAGTGAACACTGAAGCTTTCTTT. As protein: CASSGTGTVNTEAFF. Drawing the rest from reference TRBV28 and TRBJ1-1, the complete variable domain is DVKVTQSSRYLVKRTGEKVFLECVQDMDHENMFWYRQDPGLGLRLIYFSYDVKMKEKGDIPEGYSVSREKKERFSLILESASTNQTSMYLCASSGTGTVNTEAFFGQGTRLTVV.

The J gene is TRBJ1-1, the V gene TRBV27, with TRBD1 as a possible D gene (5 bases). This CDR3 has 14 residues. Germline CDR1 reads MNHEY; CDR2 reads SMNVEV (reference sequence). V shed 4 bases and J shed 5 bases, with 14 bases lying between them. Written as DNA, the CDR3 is TGTGCCAGCAGTTCCGCCGGGGGAGGGACTGAAGCTTTCTTT. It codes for CASSSAGGGTEAFF.

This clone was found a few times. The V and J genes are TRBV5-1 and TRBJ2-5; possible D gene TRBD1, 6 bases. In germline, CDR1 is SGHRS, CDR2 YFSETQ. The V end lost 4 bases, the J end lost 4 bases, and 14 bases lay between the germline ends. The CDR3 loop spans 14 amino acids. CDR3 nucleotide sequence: TGCGCCAGCAGCCACGGACAGAGGAGAGAGACCCAGTACTTC. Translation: CASSHGQRRETQYF.

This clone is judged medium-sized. The CDR3 sequence: CSVRRSANEKLFF. The CDR3 nucleotides are TGCAGCGTCCGTCGGTCGGCTAATGAAAAACTGTTTTTT. This chain connects TRBV29-1 to TRBJ1-4; no clear D. This CDR3 region has 13 residues. CDR1 and CDR2 (germline): SQVTM, ANQGSEA. V dropped 6 bases and J dropped 3 bases, with 11 bases sitting between them.

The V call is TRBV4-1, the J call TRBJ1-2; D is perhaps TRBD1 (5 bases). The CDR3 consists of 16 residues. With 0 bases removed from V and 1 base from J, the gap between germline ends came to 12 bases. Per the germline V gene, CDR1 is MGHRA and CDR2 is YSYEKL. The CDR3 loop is CASSQDQGSGNYGYTF. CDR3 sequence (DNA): TGCGCCAGCAGCCAAGATCAGGGTTCGGGTAACTATGGCTACACCTTC.

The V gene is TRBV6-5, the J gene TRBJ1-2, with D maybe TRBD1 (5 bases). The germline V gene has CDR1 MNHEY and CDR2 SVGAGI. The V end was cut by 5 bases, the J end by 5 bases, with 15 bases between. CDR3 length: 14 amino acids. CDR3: CASSRQSHGYGYTF. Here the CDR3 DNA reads TGTGCCAGCAGTAGACAGAGCCACGGGTATGGCTACACCTTC.

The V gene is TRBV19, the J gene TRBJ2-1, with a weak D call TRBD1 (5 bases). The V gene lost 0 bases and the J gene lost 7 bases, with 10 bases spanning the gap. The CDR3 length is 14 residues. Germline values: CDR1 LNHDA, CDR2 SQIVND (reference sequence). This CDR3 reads CASSIESGWNEQFF. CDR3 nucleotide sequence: TGTGCCAGTAGTATAGAGTCAGGGTGGAATGAGCAGTTCTTC.

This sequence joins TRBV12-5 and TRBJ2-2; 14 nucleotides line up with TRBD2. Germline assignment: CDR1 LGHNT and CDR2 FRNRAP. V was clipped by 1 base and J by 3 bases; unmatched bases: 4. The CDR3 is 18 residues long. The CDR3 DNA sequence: TGTGCTAGTGGTTTGGATAGGACTAGCGGGGGGTACACCGGGGAGCTGTTTTTT. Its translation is CASGLDRTSGGYTGELFF.

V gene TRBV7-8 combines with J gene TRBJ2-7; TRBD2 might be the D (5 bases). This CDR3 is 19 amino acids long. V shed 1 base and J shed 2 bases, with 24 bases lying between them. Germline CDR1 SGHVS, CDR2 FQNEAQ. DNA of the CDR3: TGTGCCAGCAGCTTAGTGAGTGGACTGGAGACGAGCCGGACCTACGAGCAGTACTTC. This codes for CASSLVSGLETSRTYEQYF. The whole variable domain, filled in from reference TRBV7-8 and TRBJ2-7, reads GAGVSQSPRYKVAKRGQDVALRCDPISGHVSLFWYQQALGQGPEFLTYFQNEAQLDKSGLPSDRFFAERPEGSVSTLKIQRTQQEDSAVYLCASSLVSGLETSRTYEQYFGPGTRLTVT.

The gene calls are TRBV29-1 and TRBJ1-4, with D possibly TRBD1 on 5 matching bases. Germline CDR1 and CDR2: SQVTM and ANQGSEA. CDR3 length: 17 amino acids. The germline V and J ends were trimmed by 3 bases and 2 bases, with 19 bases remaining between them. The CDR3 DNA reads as TGCAGCGTTGAGGGGGGGATTAGCTTTAGGACTAATGAAAAACTGTTTTTT. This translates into CSVEGGISFRTNEKLFF.

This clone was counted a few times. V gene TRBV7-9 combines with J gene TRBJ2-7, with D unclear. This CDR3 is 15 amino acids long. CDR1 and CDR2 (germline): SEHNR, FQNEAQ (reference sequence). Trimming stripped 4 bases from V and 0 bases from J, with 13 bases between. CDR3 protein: CASSSLYITSYEQYF. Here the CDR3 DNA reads TGTGCCAGCAGCTCTCTCTATATAACCTCCTACGAGCAGTACTTC.

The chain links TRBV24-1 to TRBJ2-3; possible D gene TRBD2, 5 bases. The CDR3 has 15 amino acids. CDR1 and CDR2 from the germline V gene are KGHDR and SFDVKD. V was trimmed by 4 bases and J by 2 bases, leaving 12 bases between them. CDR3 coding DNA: TGTGCCACCAGTGACCCTACTAGAAACACAGATACGCAGTATTTT. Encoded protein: CATSDPTRNTDTQYF.

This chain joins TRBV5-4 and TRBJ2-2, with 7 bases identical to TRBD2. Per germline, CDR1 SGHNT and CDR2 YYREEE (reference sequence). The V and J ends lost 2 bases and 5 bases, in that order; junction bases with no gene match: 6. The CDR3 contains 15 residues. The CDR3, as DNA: TGTGCCAGCAGCTTAGGCGGGAGAGGTACCGGGGAGCTGTTTTTT. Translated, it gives CASSLGGRGTGELFF. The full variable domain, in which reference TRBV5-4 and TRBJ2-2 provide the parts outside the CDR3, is ETGVTQSPTHLIKTRGQQVTLRCSSQSGHNTVSWYQQALGQGPQFIFQYYREEENGRGNFPPRFSGLQFPNYSSELNVNALELDDSALYLCASSLGGRGTGELFFGEGSRLTVL.

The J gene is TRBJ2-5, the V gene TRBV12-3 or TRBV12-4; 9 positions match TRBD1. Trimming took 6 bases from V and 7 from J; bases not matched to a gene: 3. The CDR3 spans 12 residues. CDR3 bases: TGTGCCAGCAGCCAGGGACAGGGGACCCAGTACTTC. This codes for CASSQGQGTQYF.

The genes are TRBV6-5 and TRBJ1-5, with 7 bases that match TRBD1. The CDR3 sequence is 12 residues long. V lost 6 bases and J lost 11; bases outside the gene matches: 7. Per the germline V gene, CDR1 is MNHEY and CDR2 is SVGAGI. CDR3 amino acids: CASSIQTGTQHF. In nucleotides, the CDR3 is TGTGCCAGCAGCATCCAGACAGGGACCCAGCATTTT.

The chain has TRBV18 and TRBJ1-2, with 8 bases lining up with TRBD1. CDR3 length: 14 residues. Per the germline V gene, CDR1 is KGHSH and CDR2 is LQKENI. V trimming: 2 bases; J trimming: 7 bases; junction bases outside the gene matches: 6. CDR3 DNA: TGTGCCAGCTCACCATCCCAGGGGGCGTCTGGCTACACCTTC. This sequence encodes CASSPSQGASGYTF.

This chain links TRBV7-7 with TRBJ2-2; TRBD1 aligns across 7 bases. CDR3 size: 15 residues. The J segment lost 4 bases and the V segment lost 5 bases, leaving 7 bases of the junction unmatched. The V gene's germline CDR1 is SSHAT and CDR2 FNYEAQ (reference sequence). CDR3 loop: CASSLGTVVTGELFF. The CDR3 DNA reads TGTGCCAGCAGCCTTGGGACAGTCGTCACCGGGGAGCTGTTTTTT.

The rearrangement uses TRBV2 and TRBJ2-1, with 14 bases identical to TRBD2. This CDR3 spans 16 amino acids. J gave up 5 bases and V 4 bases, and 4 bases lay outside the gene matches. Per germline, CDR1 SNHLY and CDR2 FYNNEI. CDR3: CASSGLGLAGDNEQFF. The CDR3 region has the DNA TGTGCCAGCAGTGGCTTGGGACTAGCGGGGGACAATGAGCAGTTCTTC.

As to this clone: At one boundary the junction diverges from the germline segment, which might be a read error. In DNA form, the CDR3 reads TGTGCCTGTCCCCTTCCCCCCCGGGGACTAGCGGGAGGTGAGAAGTTCTTC. Protein product: CACPLPPRGLAGGEKFF. The V call is TRBV30, the J call TRBJ2-1, with 15 nucleotides matching TRBD2. This CDR3 has 17 amino acids. Looked up from germline, CDR1 is GTSNPN and CDR2 is SVGIG (reference sequence).

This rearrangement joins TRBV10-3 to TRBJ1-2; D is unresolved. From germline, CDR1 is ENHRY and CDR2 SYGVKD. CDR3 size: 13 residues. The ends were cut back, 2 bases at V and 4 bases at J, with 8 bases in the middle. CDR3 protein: CAISEEETYGYTF. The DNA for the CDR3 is TGTGCCATCAGTGAGGAGGAGACCTATGGCTACACCTTC.

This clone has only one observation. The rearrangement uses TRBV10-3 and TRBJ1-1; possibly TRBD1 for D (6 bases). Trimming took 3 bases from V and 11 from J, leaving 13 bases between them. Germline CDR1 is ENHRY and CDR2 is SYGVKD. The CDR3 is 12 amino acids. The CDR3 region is CAISDDRLEAFF. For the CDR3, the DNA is TGTGCCATCAGTGACGACAGGCTCGAGGCTTTCTTT.

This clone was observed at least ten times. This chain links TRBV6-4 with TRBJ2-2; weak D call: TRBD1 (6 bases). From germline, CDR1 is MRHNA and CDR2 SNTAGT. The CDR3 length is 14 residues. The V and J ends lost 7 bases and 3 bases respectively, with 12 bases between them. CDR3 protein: CASKQGEDTGELFF. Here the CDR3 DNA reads TGTGCCAGCAAACAGGGAGAGGACACCGGGGAGCTGTTTTTT.

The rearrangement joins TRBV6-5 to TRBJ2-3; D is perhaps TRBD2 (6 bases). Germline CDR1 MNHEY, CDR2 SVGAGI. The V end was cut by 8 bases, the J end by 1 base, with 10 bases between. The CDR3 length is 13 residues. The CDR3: CASWGEGTDTQYF. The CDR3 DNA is TGTGCCAGCTGGGGGGAGGGCACAGATACGCAGTATTTT.

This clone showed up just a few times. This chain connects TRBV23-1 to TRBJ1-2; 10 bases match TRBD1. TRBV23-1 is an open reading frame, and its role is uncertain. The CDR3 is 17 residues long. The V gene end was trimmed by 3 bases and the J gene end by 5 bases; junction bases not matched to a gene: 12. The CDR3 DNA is TGCGCCAGCAGTCACAGAGACAGGGGGCCATTTCGGTATGGCTACACCTTC. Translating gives CASSHRDRGPFRYGYTF.

CDR3 nucleotide sequence: TGTGCCAGCAGCCCGCGACAGGGGGCTGAAGCTTTCTTT. This codes for CASSPRQGAEAFF. The chain is built from TRBV3-1 (or the pseudogene TRBV3-2) and TRBJ1-1; 9 bases match TRBD1. Germline V gene sequence: CDR1 LGHDT, CDR2 YNNKEL (reference sequence). Trimming took 4 bases from V and 6 from J; bases not matched to a gene: 3. The CDR3 is 13 residues long.